This T cell receptor (beta chain) appears in the sequencing data of a study of regulatory T cells in long-lasting Graves disease. Overall study findings and caveats: More public clonotypes were shared by persistent patients (about 2,700) than by new patients (approximately 990).

This clonotype has just a few counts. Its antigen is not known. Stated time point: persistent/refractory GD, antithyroid drugs over 5 years with positive TRAb. PBMC RNA was the source of the TCR library. American Thyroid Association guidelines defined how Graves' disease was diagnosed. Investigators prepared the TCR beta libraries by applying iRepertoire HTBI primers and Arm-PCR of CDR3 regions. As originally analysed: Identification of gene segments yielded some 62 TRBV and around 13 TRBJ across samples. A single record per CDR3 protein comes from TCRdb applying MiXCR to the multiplex PCR reads. The V and J calls shown here were made by TCRdb, not taken from the authors' results. The table shows hundreds of thousands of distinct CDR3 sequences, with under 25% occurring only once. The source is a female donor with Graves disease. Material: peripheral blood mononuclear cells (PBMCs), obtained when the disease was refractory, from a patient treated with antithyroid drugs.

In nucleotides, the CDR3 is TGTGCCAGCAGCCCAGACTTCTTCAGGGACATTCAGTACTTC. Encoded protein: CASSPDFFRDIQYF. The rearrangement links TRBV14 to TRBJ2-4; D is possibly TRBD1 (5 bases). V lost 4 bases, J lost 8 bases, and 15 bases lay in between. The CDR3 has 14 residues. CDR1 and CDR2 from the germline V gene are SGHDN and FVKESK.